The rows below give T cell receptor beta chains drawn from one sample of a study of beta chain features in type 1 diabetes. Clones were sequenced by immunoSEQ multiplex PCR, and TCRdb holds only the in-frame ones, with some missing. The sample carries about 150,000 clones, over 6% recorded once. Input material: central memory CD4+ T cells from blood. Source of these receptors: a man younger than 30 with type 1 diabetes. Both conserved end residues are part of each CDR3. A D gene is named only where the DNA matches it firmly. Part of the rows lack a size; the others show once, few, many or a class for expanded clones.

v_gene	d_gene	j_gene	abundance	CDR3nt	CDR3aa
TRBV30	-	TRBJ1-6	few	TGTGCCTGGACTAATCGGGGAGGGTATAATTCACCCCTCCACTTT	CAWTNRGGYNSPLHF
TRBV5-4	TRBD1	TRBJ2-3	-	TGTGCCAGCAGCTTCCGAGGGGGCGCAGATACGCAGTATTTT	CASSFRGGADTQYF
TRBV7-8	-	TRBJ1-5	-	TGTGCCAGCAGCAACAGACAGCCCCATAGCAATCAGCCCCAGCATTTT	CASSNRQPHSNQPQHF
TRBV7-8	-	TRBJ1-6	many	TGTGCCAGCAGCAGCTCGAACAACAGGAACCCAAATTCACCCCTCCACTTT	CASSSSNNRNPNSPLHF
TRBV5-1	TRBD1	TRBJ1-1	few	TGCGCCAGTGGGACAGGGGGCGGCACTGAAGCTTTCTTT	CASGTGGGTEAFF
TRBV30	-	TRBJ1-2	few	TGTGCCTGGAGTAATCCTTATGTGGGCTACACCTTC	CAWSNPYVGYTF
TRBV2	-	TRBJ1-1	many	TGTGCCAGCAGCAGGGAACAGGCGGCCGGAGCTTTCTTT	CASSREQAAGAFF
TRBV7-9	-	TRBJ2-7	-	TGTGCCAGCAGCAGAGCCTACTATAGCTCCTACGAGCAGTACTTC	CASSRAYYSSYEQYF
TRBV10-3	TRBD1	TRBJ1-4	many	TGTGCCATCAGTGAGGGACAGGGGAATAATGAAAAACTGTTTTTT	CAISEGQGNNEKLFF
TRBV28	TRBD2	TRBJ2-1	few	TGTGCCAGCAGCCCAGCTAGCGGGGGGGCCCGAGAGCAGTTCTTC	CASSPASGGAREQFF
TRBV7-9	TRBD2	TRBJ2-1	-	TGTGCCAGCAGCCCGGGACTAGCGGGAGGGGATGAGCAGTTCTTC	CASSPGLAGGDEQFF
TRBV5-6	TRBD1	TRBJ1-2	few	TGTGCCAGCAGCTTGGAGTTTAGACAGGGGGCATATGGCTACACCTTC	CASSLEFRQGAYGYTF
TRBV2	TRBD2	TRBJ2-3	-	TGTGCCAGCAGTATCGGACTAGCGGGGGACACAGATACGCAGTATTTT	CASSIGLAGDTDTQYF
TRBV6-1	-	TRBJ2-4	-	TGTGCCAGCAGTGAAGTCGGAGGGAGGAACATTCAGTACTTC	CASSEVGGRNIQYF
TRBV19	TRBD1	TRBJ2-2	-	TGTGCCAGTAGGCCGGGACAGGAGACTACCGGGCTGTTTTTT	CASRPGQETTGLFF
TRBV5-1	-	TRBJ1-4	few	TGCGCCAGCAGCTTGGCCGGTTCTAATGAAAAACTGTTTTTT	CASSLAGSNEKLFF
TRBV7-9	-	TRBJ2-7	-	TGTGCCAGCAGCTTAACGGGAGAAGTCCCCGAGCAGTACTTC	CASSLTGEVPEQYF
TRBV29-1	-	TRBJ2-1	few	TGCAGCGTTGACGGTGATGGCTCCTACAATGAGCAGTTCTTC	CSVDGDGSYNEQFF
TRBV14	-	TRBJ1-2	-	TGTGCCAGCAGCCCCCGACAGGATAGGAGCTATGGCTACACCTTC	CASSPRQDRSYGYTF
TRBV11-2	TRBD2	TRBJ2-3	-	TGTGCCAGCAGCCCGGGACTAGCGGGAGGTGGTGGTACAGATACGCAGTATTTT	CASSPGLAGGGGTDTQYF
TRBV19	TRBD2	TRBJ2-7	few	TGTGCCAGTAGTCCCGATAGCGGGGCCAGCTCCTACGAGCAGTACTTC	CASSPDSGASSYEQYF
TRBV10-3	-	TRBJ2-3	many	TGTGCCATCAGCCCGGGTTTAACTAGCACAGATACGCAGTATTTT	CAISPGLTSTDTQYF
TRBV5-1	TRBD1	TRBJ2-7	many	TGCGCCAGCAGCTTGGCCGAACAGGGGGCCTCCTACGAGCAGTACTTC	CASSLAEQGASYEQYF
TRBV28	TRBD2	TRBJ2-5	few	TGTGCCAGCAGCTACGCCGGAGCGGGAGGATATGGGGAGACCCAGTACTTC	CASSYAGAGGYGETQYF
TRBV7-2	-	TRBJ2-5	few	TGTGCCAGCAGCTCCGGGTTACGGGGCCAAGAGACCCAGTACTTC	CASSSGLRGQETQYF
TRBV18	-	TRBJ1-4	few	TGTGCCAGCTCACCACAGGGGTTTAATGAAAAACTGTTTTTT	CASSPQGFNEKLFF
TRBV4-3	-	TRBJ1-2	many	TGCGCCAGCAGCCAGCGTCACGCGCATCCCTATGGCTACACCTTC	CASSQRHAHPYGYTF
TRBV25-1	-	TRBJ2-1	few	TGTGCCAGCAGTGAATTCTTAGCGCAGAATGAGCAGTTCTTC	CASSEFLAQNEQFF